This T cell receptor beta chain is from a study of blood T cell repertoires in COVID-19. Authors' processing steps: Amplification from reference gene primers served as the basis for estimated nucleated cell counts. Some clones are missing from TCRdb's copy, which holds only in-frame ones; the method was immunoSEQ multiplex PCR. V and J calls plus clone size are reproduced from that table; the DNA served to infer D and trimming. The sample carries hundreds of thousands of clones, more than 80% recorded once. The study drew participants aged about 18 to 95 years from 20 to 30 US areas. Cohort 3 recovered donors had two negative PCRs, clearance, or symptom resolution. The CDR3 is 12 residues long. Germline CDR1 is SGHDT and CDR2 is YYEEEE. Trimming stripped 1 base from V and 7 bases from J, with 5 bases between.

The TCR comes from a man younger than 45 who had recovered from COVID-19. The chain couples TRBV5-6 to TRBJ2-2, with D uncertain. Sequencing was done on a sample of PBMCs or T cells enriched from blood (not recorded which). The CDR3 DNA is TGTGCCAGCAGCTTGTCTTTCGGGGAGCTGTTTTTT. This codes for CASSLSFGELFF.